Listed here are 26 T cell receptor beta chains from one sample, sequenced in a study of T cell changes during pregnancy in multiple sclerosis. Here immunoSEQ multiplex PCR was the method, and the copy in TCRdb shows in-frame clones only, minus some. The sample holds about 20,000 clones; less than 90% are singletons and the top ten take around 21%. The sample here was CD8+ T cells from peripheral blood mononuclear cells, taken after pregnancy. These receptors were obtained from a female donor in good health, enrolled as a control in a pregnancy study.

The chain uses TRBV18 and TRBJ1-6; weak D call: TRBD1 (5 bases). Trimming removed 6 bases from V and 5 bases from J, with 20 bases in between. The germline gives CDR1 KGHSH, CDR2 LQKENI. This CDR3 region has 17 residues. The CDR3 nucleotides are TGTGCCAGCTCCCTAGACTCGGGGGGGTGGAATAATTCACCCCTCCACTTT. It specifies CASSLDSGGWNNSPLHF.

The genes are TRBV25-1 and TRBJ2-7, with D perhaps TRBD1 (5 bases). The V end was cut by 7 bases, the J end by 2 bases, with 12 bases between. Germline CDR1 MGHDK, CDR2 SYGVNS. There are 13 residues in the CDR3. Here the CDR3 DNA reads TGTGCCAGCATAGGGGTGGGCCCCTACGAGCAGTACTTC. This translates into CASIGVGPYEQYF.

The J gene is TRBJ2-7, the V gene TRBV2; 8 nucleotides align to TRBD2. This CDR3 region has 13 residues. The germline V gene has CDR1 SNHLY and CDR2 FYNNEI. Unmatched junction bases numbered 7, after V lost 8 bases and J lost 4 bases. In DNA, the CDR3 is TGTGCCAGCGTTAGCGGGGTGCCATACGAGCAGTACTTC. Protein product: CASVSGVPYEQYF.

The chain carries TRBV19 and TRBJ1-2, with 7 bases that match TRBD1. CDR3 length equals 15 residues. Germline V gene sequence: CDR1 LNHDA, CDR2 SQIVND (reference sequence). The V and J ends lost 1 base and 4 bases, in that order; junction bases with no gene match: 6. The CDR3 loop is CASSIGAPGGYGYTF. Written as DNA, the CDR3 is TGTGCCAGTAGTATAGGAGCTCCAGGGGGCTATGGCTACACCTTC.

The rearrangement uses TRBV9 and TRBJ2-3; the D gene is possibly TRBD2 (6 bases). The germline CDR1 and CDR2 sequences are SGDLS and YYNGEE. The CDR3 spans 16 residues. The V and J ends lost 3 bases and 0 bases respectively, with 14 bases between them. CDR3 sequence (DNA): TGTGCCAGCAGCGAAGGGACTTATCTTAGCACAGATACGCAGTATTTT. Its translation is CASSEGTYLSTDTQYF.

The chain combines TRBV7-8 with TRBJ1-1, with a tentative D call TRBD1 (5 bases). Per the germline V gene, CDR1 is SGHVS and CDR2 is FQNEAQ. Trimming pared 1 base from V and 10 bases from J, leaving 10 bases between. This CDR3 is 12 amino acids long. The CDR3 protein is CASSLEVGGAFF. The CDR3 nucleotides read TGTGCCAGCAGCTTAGAGGTGGGGGGAGCTTTCTTT.

The gene calls are TRBV14 and TRBJ2-7, with D possibly being TRBD1 (5 bases). Trimming pared 1 base from V and 2 bases from J, leaving 9 bases between. The CDR3 is 14 residues long. Germline CDR1 reads SGHDN; CDR2 reads FVKESK. This CDR3 is CASSQVAGPYEQYF. In DNA form, the CDR3 reads TGTGCCAGCAGCCAAGTCGCAGGGCCCTACGAGCAGTACTTC.

J is TRBJ2-2 and V is TRBV13, with 7 bases matching TRBD2. V gave up 5 bases and J gave up 5 bases; unmatched junction bases: 8. The CDR3 loop spans 15 amino acids. Germline assignment: CDR1 PRHDT and CDR2 FYEKMQ (reference sequence). The chain's CDR3 is CASSAAGEGTGELFF. Written as DNA, the CDR3 is TGTGCCAGCAGCGCCGCGGGAGAGGGGACCGGGGAGCTGTTTTTT.

The chain recombines TRBV2 with TRBJ1-1, with D unclear. Germline loops: CDR1 SNHLY, CDR2 FYNNEI. The CDR3 runs 13 residues. The V gene lost 6 bases and the J gene lost 1 base, with 9 bases spanning the gap. CDR3 sequence reads: CASRGRENTEAFF. The CDR3 nucleotides read TGTGCCAGCAGAGGACGGGAGAACACTGAAGCTTTCTTT.

The table lists this clone with a count of one. The V and J genes are TRBV29-1 and TRBJ2-7; TRBD1 agrees at 9 bases. V shed 4 bases, J shed 2 bases, and the junction held 3 bases outside the gene matches. The V gene's germline CDR1 is SQVTM and CDR2 ANQGSEA. The CDR3 sequence is 13 residues long. Written as DNA, the CDR3 is TGCAGCGTTGTGTGGGACAGGGCCTACGAGCAGTACTTC. Its translation: CSVVWDRAYEQYF.

The chain joins TRBV7-9 to TRBJ1-4; D gene ambiguous. V lost 11 bases, J lost 4 bases, and 11 bases lay in between. The germline V gene encodes CDR1 SEHNR and CDR2 FQNEAQ (reference sequence). The CDR3 length is 12 residues. DNA of the CDR3: TGTGCCCCCGAAGAGGTTAATGAAAAACTGTTTTTT. Amino acid sequence: CAPEEVNEKLFF.

In its sample, this clone is medium-sized. The genes are TRBV10-3 and TRBJ2-3, with 10 positions matching TRBD2. CDR3 length: 15 amino acids. J lost 3 bases, V lost 6 bases, and 6 bases had no gene match. CDR1 and CDR2 from the germline V gene are ENHRY and SYGVKD. Here the CDR3 reads CAIRAGTSETDTQYF. The CDR3 nucleotides are TGTGCCATCAGAGCCGGGACTAGCGAAACAGATACGCAGTATTTT.

CDR3 region: CASSFPQGNSNQPQHF. CDR3 coding DNA: TGTGCCAGCAGTTTCCCCCAGGGAAATAGCAATCAGCCCCAGCATTTT. V gene TRBV27 combines with J gene TRBJ1-5, with D possibly being TRBD1 (5 bases). The CDR3 is made up of 16 amino acids. Germline V CDR1 and CDR2: MNHEY, SMNVEV (reference sequence). The V gene lost 3 bases and the J gene lost 0 bases, with 12 bases spanning the gap.

In this sample, this clone turned up once. The chain couples TRBV5-1 to TRBJ2-7, with 10 nucleotides matching TRBD2. With V trimmed by 4 bases and J by 2 bases, 3 bases remained unmatched. Per germline, CDR1 SGHRS and CDR2 YFSETQ. The CDR3 contains 14 residues. CDR3 residues: CASSTGTSAYEQYF. The CDR3 DNA is TGCGCCAGCAGCACCGGGACTAGCGCCTACGAGCAGTACTTC.

This clone was seen a single time. V and J are TRBV2 and TRBJ1-1; 9 bases are a match to TRBD1. Germline CDR1 and CDR2: SNHLY and FYNNEI. With 6 bases clipped from V and 0 bases from J, the junction kept 2 bases outside the gene matches. This CDR3 is built from 14 residues. In DNA form, the CDR3 reads TGTGCCAGCAGGTGGACAGGGGTGAACACTGAAGCTTTCTTT. Protein sequence: CASRWTGVNTEAFF. The entire variable domain, with the rest obtained from reference TRBV2 and TRBJ1-1, is as follows: EPEVTQTPSHQVTQMGQEVILRCVPISNHLYFYWYRQILGQKVEFLVSFYNNEISEKSEIFDDQFSVERPDGSNFTLKIRSTKLEDSAMYFCASRWTGVNTEAFFGQGTRLTVV.

This sequence joins TRBV7-6 and TRBJ2-1; D may be TRBD2 (6 bases). CDR1 and CDR2 from the germline V gene are SGHVS and FNYEAQ. Between the trimmed V and J ends, which lost 3 bases and 10 bases, there was a span of 16 bases. There are 14 residues in the CDR3. CDR3 DNA: TGTGCCAGCAGCTTGCGGGACTCCTTCAGAGAGCAGTTCTTC. Translating gives CASSLRDSFREQFF.

This chain connects TRBV11-2 to TRBJ2-7, with D maybe TRBD1 (5 bases). Germline CDR1 is SGHAT and CDR2 is FQNNGV. The germline V and J ends were trimmed by 4 bases and 2 bases, with 15 bases remaining between them. CDR3 length equals 15 residues. CDR3 sequence reads: CASSSRDSYPYEQYF. CDR3 in DNA: TGTGCCAGCAGCTCACGAGACAGTTACCCCTACGAGCAGTACTTC.

The chain uses TRBV10-3 and TRBJ2-1, with 12 positions matching TRBD2. The CDR3 is 14 residues long. Germline values: CDR1 ENHRY, CDR2 SYGVKD. V dropped 10 bases and J dropped 7; count of bases not matched to a gene: 8. In DNA form, the CDR3 reads TGTGCCAGCTGGGAAACTAGCGGGGGGAATGAGCAGTTCTTC. Protein: CASWETSGGNEQFF.

Note on this clone: The CDR3 end shows no conserved phenylalanine or tryptophan, and so a read error is likely. The rearrangement joins TRBV5-1 to TRBJ1-2; D call uncertain. The germline gives CDR1 SGHRS, CDR2 YFSETQ. Trimming removed 4 bases at V and 6 bases at J, with 10 bases between. This CDR3 comprises 12 residues. CDR3 in amino acids: CASSLGRDGYTL. CDR3 DNA: TGCGCCAGCAGCCTCGGGAGGGATGGCTACACCCTC.

This clone occurred once. The chain carries TRBV27 and TRBJ1-1; 7 bases align to TRBD1. Germline V CDR1 and CDR2: MNHEY, SMNVEV (reference sequence). Trimming took 3 bases from V and 5 from J; bases not matched to a gene: 6. This CDR3 is built from 14 residues. DNA of the CDR3: TGTGCCAGCAGTTTGACAGGGTGGAAGACTGAAGCTTTCTTT. Encoded protein: CASSLTGWKTEAFF.

The chain employs TRBV15 and TRBJ1-5; a weak D match, TRBD1 (6 bases). Germline V gene lookup returns CDR1 LNHNV and CDR2 YYDKDF (reference sequence). The CDR3 is 16 residues long. V was shortened by 3 bases and J by 3 bases, with 15 bases between the two germline ends. The CDR3: CATSRRRDTYNQPQHF. The CDR3 coding sequence is TGTGCCACCAGCAGGCGCCGGGACACTTACAATCAGCCCCAGCATTTT.

In its sample, this clone was seen once. This chain joins TRBV5-4 and TRBJ1-5; the D gene is possibly TRBD1 (5 bases). The CDR3 is 13 amino acids. The germline V gene encodes CDR1 SGHNT and CDR2 YYREEE (reference sequence). V was pared by 0 bases and J by 6 bases, with 7 bases between. Here the CDR3 DNA reads TGTGCCAGCAGCTTGGAGGGGTCTCAGCCCCAGCATTTT. Its protein product is CASSLEGSQPQHF.

The chain recombines TRBV29-1 with TRBJ2-5; 12 nucleotides align to TRBD2. CDR1 is SQVTM and CDR2 is ANQGSEA in the germline V gene. The V and J ends lost 3 bases and 5 bases, in that order; junction bases with no gene match: 10. The CDR3 runs 16 residues. The CDR3 sequence: CSVDGTSGRFQETQYF. CDR3 nucleotides: TGCAGCGTTGACGGGACTAGCGGGCGATTCCAGGAGACCCAGTACTTC.

This clone has just one count. The chain has TRBV6-1 and TRBJ2-7; 14 bases align to TRBD2. V dropped 2 bases and J dropped 4; count of bases not matched to a gene: 7. Germline V gives CDR1 MNHNS, CDR2 SASEGT. The length of the CDR3 is 17 residues. CDR3 sequence (DNA): TGTGCCAGCAGTGAAATGACTAGCGGGGGGGCGGGGTACGAGCAGTACTTC. Residues: CASSEMTSGGAGYEQYF.

The rearrangement joins TRBV6-5 to TRBJ2-2; TRBD1 aligns across 7 bases. V was pared by 2 bases and J by 0 bases, with 0 bases of the junction left unmatched. Germline V gene data show CDR1 as MNHEY and CDR2 as SVGAGI. The CDR3 extends over 15 amino acids. The CDR3 nucleotides are TGTGCCAGCAGTTACGGGACAGCGAACACCGGGGAGCTGTTTTTT. It codes for CASSYGTANTGELFF.

V is TRBV9 and J is TRBJ2-3, with 10 bases fitting TRBD2. The CDR3 is made up of 16 amino acids. CDR1 is SGDLS and CDR2 is YYNGEE in the germline V gene. Trimming cost V 1 base and J 5 bases; bases outside gene matches: 7. CDR3 bases: TGTGCCAGCAGCGTATTAGAGCGGGGGGGCGGAGATACGCAGTATTTT. It codes for CASSVLERGGGDTQYF.